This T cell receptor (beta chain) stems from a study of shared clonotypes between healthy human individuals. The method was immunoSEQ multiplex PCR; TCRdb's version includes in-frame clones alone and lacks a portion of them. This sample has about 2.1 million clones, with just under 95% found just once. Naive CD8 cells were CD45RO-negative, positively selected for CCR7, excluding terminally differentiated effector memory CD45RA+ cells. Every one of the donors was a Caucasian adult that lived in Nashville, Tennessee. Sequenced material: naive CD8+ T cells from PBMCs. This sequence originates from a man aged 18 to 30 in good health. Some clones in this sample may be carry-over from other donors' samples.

The CDR3 nucleotides read TGTGCCAGCAGCCAGGATTACTCCGAGCAGTACTTC. Translation: CASSQDYSEQYF. The gene calls are TRBV7-9 and TRBJ2-7; no clear D. This CDR3 region has 12 residues. The ends were cut back, 5 bases at V and 6 bases at J, with 11 bases in the middle. Germline CDR1 is SEHNR and CDR2 is FQNEAQ (reference sequence).